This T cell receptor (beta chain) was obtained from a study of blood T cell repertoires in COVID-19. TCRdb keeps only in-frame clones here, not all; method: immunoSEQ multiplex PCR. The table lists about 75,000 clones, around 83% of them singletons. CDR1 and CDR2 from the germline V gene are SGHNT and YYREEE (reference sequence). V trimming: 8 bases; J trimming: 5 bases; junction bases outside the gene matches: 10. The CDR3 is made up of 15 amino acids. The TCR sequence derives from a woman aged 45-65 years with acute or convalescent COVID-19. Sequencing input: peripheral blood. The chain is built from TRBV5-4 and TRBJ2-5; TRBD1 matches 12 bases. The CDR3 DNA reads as TGTGCCAGTGGGACAGGGGGCGCCCGGGCGGAGACCCAGTACTTC. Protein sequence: CASGTGGARAETQYF.